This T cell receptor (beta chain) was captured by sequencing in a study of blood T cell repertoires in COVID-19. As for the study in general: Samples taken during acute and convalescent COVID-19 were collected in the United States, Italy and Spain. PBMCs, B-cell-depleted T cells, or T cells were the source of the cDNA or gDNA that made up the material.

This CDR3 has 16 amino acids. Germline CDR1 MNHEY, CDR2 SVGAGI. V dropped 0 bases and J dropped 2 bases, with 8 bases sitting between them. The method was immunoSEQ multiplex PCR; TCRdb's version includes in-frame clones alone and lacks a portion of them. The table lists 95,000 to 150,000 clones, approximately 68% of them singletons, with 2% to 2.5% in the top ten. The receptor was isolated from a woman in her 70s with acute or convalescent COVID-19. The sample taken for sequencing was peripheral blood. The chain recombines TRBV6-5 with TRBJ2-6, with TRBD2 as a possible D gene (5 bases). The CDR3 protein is CASSYSSGTGANVLTF. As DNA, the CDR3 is TGTGCCAGCAGTTACTCGAGCGGAACTGGGGCCAACGTCCTGACTTTC.